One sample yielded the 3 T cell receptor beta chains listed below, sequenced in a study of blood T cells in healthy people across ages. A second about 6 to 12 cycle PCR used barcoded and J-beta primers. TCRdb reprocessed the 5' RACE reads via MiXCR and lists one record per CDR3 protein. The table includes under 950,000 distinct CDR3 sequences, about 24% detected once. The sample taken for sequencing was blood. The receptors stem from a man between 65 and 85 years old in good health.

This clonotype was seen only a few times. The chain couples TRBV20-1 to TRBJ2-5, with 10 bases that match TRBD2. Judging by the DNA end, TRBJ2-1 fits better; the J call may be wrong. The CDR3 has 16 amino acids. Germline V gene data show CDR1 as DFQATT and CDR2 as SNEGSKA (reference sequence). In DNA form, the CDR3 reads TGCAGTGCTAGCGGTTCTAGCGGGAGAGTTCACAATGAGCAGTTCTTC. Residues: CSASGSSGRVHNEQFF.

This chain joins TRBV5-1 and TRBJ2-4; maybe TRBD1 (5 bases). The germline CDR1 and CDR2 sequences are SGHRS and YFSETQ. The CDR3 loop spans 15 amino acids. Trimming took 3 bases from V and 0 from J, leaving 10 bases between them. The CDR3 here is CASSWQGLAKNIQYF. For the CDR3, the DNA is TGCGCCAGCAGCTGGCAGGGATTAGCCAAAAACATTCAGTACTTC.

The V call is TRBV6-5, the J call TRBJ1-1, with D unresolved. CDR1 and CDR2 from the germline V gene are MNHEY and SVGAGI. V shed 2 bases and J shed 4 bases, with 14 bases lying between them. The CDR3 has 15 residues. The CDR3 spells CASSYEGNSGTEAFF. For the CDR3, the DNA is TGTGCCAGCAGTTACGAGGGAAACTCGGGCACTGAAGCTTTCTTT.